This TCR beta chain was profiled in a study of control samples from healthy donors and cancer patients. V shed 3 bases and J 0 bases; nucleotides not matched to a gene: 4. This CDR3 has 15 amino acids. Per germline, CDR1 MGHRA and CDR2 YSYEKL. Repertoires were generated with immunoSEQ multiplex PCR, while TCRdb's copy carries only in-frame clones and drops some. Of approximately 82,000 clones listed, roughly 93% are singletons. The source is a woman aged 40 to 49 with lung cancer. This chain uses TRBV4-1 with TRBJ2-7, with 8 positions matching TRBD1. Source material: PBMCs. This chain's CDR3 is CASSQKQGDSYEQYF. CDR3 DNA: TGCGCCAGCAGCCAGAAACAGGGGGACTCCTACGAGCAGTACTTC.